This is a list of T cell receptor beta chains from one sample in a study of blood T cell repertoires in COVID-19. Repertoires were generated with immunoSEQ multiplex PCR, while TCRdb's copy carries only in-frame clones and drops some. This table has about 57,000 clones, more than 75% appearing once. Material for sequencing was peripheral blood. The receptors were sampled from a woman aged 55 to 70 with acute or convalescent COVID-19. The CDR3 runs from the conserved cysteine through the conserved F or W. D genes are given only for firm matches. Clone size is shown for a subset of rows, as once, few, many or a class of expanded clone.

D gene,CDR3 length,V gene,J gene,clone size,CDR3 protein,CDR3 DNA
TRBD1,18,TRBV3-1/TRBV3-2,TRBJ1-1,once,CASSQAAPGTARNTEAFF,TGTGCCAGCAGCCAAGCTGCTCCCGGGACAGCCCGGAACACTGAAGCTTTCTTT
-,15,TRBV4-3,TRBJ1-1,once,CASSQSLQGRGEAFF,TGCGCCAGCAGCCAAAGTCTCCAGGGGAGAGGTGAAGCTTTCTTT
-,15,TRBV7-2,TRBJ2-7,-,CASSPAGPSSYEQYF,TGTGCCAGCAGCCCGGCGGGACCGAGCTCCTACGAGCAGTACTTC
TRBD1,18,TRBV7-2,TRBJ1-4,-,CASSLYGRGRSANEKLFF,TGTGCCAGCAGCTTATATGGCAGGGGGCGCTCCGCTAATGAAAAACTGTTTTTT
-,15,TRBV4-1,TRBJ1-6,-,CASSQDSGRNSPLHF,TGCGCCAGCAGCCAAGATTCAGGGAGGAATTCACCCCTCCACTTT
TRBD2,14,TRBV5-4,TRBJ2-1,-,CASSRRGGDNEQFF,TGTGCCAGCAGCCGTCGGGGGGGCGACAATGAGCAGTTCTTC
TRBD1,14,TRBV7-9,TRBJ1-6,-,CASSAQGNNSPLHF,TGTGCCAGCAGCGCACAGGGGAATAATTCACCCCTCCACTTT
-,17,TRBV7-2,TRBJ1-5,-,CASSQTGGGLGNQPQHF,TGTGCCAGCAGCCAGACAGGTGGGGGCTTGGGCAATCAGCCCCAGCATTTT
-,13,TRBV9,TRBJ2-1,-,CASMGGAQGEQFF,TGTGCCAGCATGGGGGGGGCACAGGGTGAGCAGTTCTTC
TRBD1,15,TRBV4-3,TRBJ2-6,-,CASSRDRDGANVLTF,TGCGCCAGCAGCCGGGACAGGGACGGGGCCAACGTCCTGACTTTC
-,11,TRBV9,TRBJ2-1,-,CASSVGAEQFF,TGTGCCAGCAGCGTAGGAGCTGAGCAGTTCTTC
-,13,TRBV2,TRBJ2-7,few,CASGSDSSYEQYF,TGTGCCAGCGGGTCTGACAGTTCCTACGAGCAGTACTTC
-,13,TRBV2,TRBJ1-5,-,CASTVYSNQPQHF,TGTGCCAGCACGGTTTATAGCAATCAGCCCCAGCATTTT
TRBD1,14,TRBV7-3,TRBJ2-3,-,CASSFRGPIDTQYF,TGTGCCAGCAGCTTTAGGGGGCCTATAGATACGCAGTATTTT
-,17,TRBV27,TRBJ2-7,-,CASSTPPTPSDSYEQYF,TGTGCCAGCAGTACACCCCCCACGCCCTCCGACTCCTACGAGCAGTACTTC
-,16,TRBV11-2,TRBJ1-6,-,CASSLMTAANNSPLHF,TGTGCCAGCAGCTTAATGACCGCAGCGAATAATTCACCCCTCCACTTT
-,12,TRBV6-5,TRBJ1-4,-,CASSSPGEKLFF,TGTGCCAGCAGTTCCCCGGGGGAAAAACTGTTTTTT
TRBD2,18,TRBV19,TRBJ2-3,-,CASSTGLAGGLGTDTQYF,TGTGCCAGTAGTACGGGACTAGCGGGGGGACTTGGCACAGATACGCAGTATTTT